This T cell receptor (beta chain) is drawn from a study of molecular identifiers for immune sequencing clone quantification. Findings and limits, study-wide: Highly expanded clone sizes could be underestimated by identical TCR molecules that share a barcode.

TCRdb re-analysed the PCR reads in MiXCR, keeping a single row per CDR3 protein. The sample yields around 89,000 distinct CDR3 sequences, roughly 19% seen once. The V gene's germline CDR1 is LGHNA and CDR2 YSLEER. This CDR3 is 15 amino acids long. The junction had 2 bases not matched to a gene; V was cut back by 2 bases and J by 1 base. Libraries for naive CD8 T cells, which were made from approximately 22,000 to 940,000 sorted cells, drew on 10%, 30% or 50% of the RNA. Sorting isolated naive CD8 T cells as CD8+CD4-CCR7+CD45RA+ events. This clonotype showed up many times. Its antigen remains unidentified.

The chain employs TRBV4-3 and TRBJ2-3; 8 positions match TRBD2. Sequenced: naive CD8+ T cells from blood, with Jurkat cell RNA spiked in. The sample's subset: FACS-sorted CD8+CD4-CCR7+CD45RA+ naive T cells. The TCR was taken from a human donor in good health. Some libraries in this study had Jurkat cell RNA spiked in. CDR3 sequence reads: CASSQQLAGTDTQYF. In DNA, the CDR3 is TGCGCCAGCAGCCAACAACTAGCGGGCACAGATACGCAGTATTTT.